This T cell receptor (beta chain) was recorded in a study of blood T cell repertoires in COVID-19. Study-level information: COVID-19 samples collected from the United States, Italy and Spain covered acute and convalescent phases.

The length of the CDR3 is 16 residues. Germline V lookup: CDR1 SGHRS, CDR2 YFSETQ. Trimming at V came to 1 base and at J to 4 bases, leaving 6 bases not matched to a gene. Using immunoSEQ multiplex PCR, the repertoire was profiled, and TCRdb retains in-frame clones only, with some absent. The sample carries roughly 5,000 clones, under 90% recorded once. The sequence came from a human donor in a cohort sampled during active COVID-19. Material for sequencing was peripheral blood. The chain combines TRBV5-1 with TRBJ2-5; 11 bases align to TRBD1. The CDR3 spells CASSLHGTGGAETQYF. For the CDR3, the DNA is TGCGCCAGCAGCTTGCATGGGACAGGGGGTGCAGAGACCCAGTACTTC.